This T cell receptor (beta chain) was observed in a study of cytomegalovirus exposure and HLA in healthy donors. Primers: 60 Vbeta forward and 13 Jbeta reverse. Some clones are missing from TCRdb's copy, which holds only in-frame ones; the method was immunoSEQ multiplex PCR. Here the sample spans 150,000 to 200,000 clones, approximately 80% being singletons. Germline V CDR1 and CDR2: LNHNV, YYDKDF (reference sequence). V shed 3 bases and J shed 4 bases, with 15 bases lying between them. The CDR3 runs to 15 residues. The receptor comes from a woman aged 25 to 39 in good health and CMV-seronegative. V usage is TRBV15 and J usage is TRBJ1-2, with a possible D match to TRBD1 (5 bases). The sample comprised PBMCs. CDR3 bases: TGTGCCACCAGCAGGGCCAAGGATGGGGCCTATGGCTACACCTTC. It specifies CATSRAKDGAYGYTF.